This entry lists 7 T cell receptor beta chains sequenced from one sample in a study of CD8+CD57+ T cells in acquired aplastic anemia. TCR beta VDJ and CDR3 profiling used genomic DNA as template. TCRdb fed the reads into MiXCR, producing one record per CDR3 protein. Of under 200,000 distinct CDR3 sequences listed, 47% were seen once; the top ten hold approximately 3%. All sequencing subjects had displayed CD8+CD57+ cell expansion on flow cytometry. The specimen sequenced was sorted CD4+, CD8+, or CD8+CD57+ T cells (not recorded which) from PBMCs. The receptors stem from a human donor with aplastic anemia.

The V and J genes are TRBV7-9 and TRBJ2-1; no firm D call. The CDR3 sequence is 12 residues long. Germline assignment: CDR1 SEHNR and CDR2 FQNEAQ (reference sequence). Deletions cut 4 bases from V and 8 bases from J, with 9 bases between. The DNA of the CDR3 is TGTGCCAGCAGCTCTGGCCGGGATGAGCAGTTCTTC. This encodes CASSSGRDEQFF.

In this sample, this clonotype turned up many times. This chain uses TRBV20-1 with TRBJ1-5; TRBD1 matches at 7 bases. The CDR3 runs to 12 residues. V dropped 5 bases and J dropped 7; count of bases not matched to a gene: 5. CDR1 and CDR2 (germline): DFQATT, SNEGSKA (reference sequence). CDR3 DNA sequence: TGCAGTGCTGAAACAGGGGACCAGCCCCAGCATTTT. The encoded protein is CSAETGDQPQHF.

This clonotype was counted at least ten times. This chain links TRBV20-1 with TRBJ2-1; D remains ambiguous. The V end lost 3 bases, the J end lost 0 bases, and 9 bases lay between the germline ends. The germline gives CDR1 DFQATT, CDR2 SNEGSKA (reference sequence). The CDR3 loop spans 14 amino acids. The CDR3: CSASAGSSYNEQFF. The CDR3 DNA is TGCAGTGCTAGTGCTGGTAGCTCCTACAATGAGCAGTTCTTC.

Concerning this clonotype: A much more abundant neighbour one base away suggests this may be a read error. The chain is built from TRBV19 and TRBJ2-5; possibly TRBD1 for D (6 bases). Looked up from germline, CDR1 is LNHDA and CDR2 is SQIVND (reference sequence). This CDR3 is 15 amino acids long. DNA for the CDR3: TGTGCCAGTAGCTCGGCCGGGACACCCCAAGAGGCCCAGTACTTC. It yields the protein CASSSAGTPQEAQYF. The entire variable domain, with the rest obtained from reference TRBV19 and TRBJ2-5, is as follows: DGGITQSPKYLFRKEGQNVTLSCEQNLNHDAMYWYRQDPGQGLRLIYYSQIVNDFQKGDIAEGYSVSREKKESFPLTVTSAQKNPTAFYLCASSSAGTPQEAQYFGPGTRLLVL.

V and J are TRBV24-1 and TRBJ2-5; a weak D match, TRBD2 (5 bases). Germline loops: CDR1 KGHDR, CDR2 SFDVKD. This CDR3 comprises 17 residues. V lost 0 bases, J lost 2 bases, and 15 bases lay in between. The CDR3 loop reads CATSDLGGVGSQETQYF. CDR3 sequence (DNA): TGTGCCACCAGTGATTTGGGAGGAGTAGGGTCACAAGAGACCCAGTACTTC.

The CDR3 here is CASSPHPQHF. The CDR3 nucleotides are TGTGCCAGCAGCCCTCACCCCCAGCATTTT. The rearrangement uses TRBV7-3 and TRBJ1-5, with unresolved D. The germline CDR1 and CDR2 sequences are SGHTA and FQGTGA. Trimming left V 5 bases short and J 10 bases short, with 6 bases between. The CDR3 runs to 10 residues.

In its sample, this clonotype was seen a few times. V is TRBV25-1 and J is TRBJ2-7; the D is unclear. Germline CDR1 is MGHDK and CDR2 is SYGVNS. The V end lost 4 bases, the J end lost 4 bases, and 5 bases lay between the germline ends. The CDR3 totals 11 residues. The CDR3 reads CASSGQYEQYF. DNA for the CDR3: TGTGCCAGCAGTGGGCAGTACGAGCAGTACTTC.